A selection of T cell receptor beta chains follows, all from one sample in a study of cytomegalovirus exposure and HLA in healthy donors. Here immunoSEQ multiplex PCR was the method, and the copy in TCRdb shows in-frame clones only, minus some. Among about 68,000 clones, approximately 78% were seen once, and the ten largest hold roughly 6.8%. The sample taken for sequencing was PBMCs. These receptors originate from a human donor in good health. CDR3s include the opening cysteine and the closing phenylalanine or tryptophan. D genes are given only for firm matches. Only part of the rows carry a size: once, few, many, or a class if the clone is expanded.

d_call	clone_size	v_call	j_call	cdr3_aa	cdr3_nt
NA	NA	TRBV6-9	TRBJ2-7	CASRGGTEDREQYF	TGTGCCAGCAGAGGGGGGACAGAAGATCGGGAGCAGTACTTC
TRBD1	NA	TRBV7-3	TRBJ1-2	CASSLTMGDSGGYTF	TGTGCCAGCAGCTTAACAATGGGGGACAGTGGGGGCTACACCTTC
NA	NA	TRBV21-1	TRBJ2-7	CAIARRIPPNYEQYF	TGTGCCATAGCACGGAGGATCCCGCCGAACTACGAGCAGTACTTC
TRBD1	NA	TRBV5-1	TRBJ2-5	CASSRGRSGRLVETQYF	TGCGCCAGCAGCAGGGGGCGCTCCGGACGATTGGTAGAGACCCAGTACTTC
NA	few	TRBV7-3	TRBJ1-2	CASSLFPGTTVEGYTF	TGTGCCAGCAGCTTATTCCCTGGGACAACCGTTGAGGGCTACACCTTC
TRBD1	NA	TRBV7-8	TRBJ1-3	CASSSIDRDSGNTIYF	TGTGCCAGCAGCTCAATCGACAGGGATTCTGGAAACACCATATATTTT
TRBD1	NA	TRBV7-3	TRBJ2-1	CASSLGTGDYNEQFF	TGTGCCAGCAGCTTAGGGACAGGGGACTACAATGAGCAGTTCTTC
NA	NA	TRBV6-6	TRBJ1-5	CASIPGGGGEPQHF	TGTGCCAGCATTCCTGGGGGAGGAGGGGAGCCCCAGCATTTT
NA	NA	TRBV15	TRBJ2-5	CATSRERETQYF	TGTGCCACCAGCAGAGAGAGAGAGACCCAGTACTTC
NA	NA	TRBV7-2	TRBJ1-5	CASRFLGHNQPQHF	TGTGCCAGCAGGTTCCTTGGGCACAATCAGCCCCAGCATTTT
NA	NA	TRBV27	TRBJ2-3	CASSLSRSTDTQYF	TGTGCCAGCAGTTTAAGCCGTAGCACAGATACGCAGTATTTT
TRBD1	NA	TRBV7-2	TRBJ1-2	CASSLAGTGDRGSRGYTF	TGTGCCAGCAGCTTAGCGGGGACAGGGGACCGAGGGTCGAGGGGCTACACCTTC
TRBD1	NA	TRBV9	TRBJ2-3	CASSVTGQGLDTQYF	TGTGCCAGCAGCGTAACGGGACAGGGATTAGATACGCAGTATTTT
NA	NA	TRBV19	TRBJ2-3	CASSRGVAADTQYF	TGTGCCAGTAGTAGGGGGGTAGCGGCAGATACGCAGTATTTT
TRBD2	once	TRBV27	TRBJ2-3	CASSSLAGGPDTQYF	TGTGCCAGCAGTTCCCTAGCGGGGGGGCCGGATACGCAGTATTTT
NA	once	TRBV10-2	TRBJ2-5	CASRGGGGPGETQYF	TGCGCCAGCAGGGGGGGCGGGGGCCCCGGGGAGACCCAGTACTTC
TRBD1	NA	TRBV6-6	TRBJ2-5	CASSQRDRAYETQYF	TGTGCCAGCAGTCAAAGGGACAGGGCGTATGAGACCCAGTACTTC
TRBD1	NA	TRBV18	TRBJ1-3	CASSPLGTGSSGNTIYF	TGTGCCAGCTCACCACTGGGGACAGGGAGCTCTGGAAACACCATATATTTT
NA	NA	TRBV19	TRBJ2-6	CASSIPTGPGANVLTF	TGTGCCAGTAGTATCCCTACAGGGCCAGGGGCCAACGTCCTGACTTTC
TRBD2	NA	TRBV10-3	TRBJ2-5	CAIRGGRGHQETQYF	TGTGCCATCCGGGGGGGACGGGGGCACCAAGAGACCCAGTACTTC
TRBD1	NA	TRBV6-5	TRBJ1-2	CASRELTGVGYTF	TGTGCCAGCAGGGAATTGACAGGGGTGGGCTACACCTTC
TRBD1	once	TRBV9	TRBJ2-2	CASSVAITGVNTGELFF	TGTGCCAGCAGCGTCGCAATAACAGGGGTTAACACCGGGGAGCTGTTTTTT
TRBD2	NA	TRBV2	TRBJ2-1	CASRDSGWSDEQFF	TGTGCCAGCAGGGATAGCGGGTGGAGTGATGAGCAGTTCTTC
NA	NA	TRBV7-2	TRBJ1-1	CASSPAGGGPNTEAFF	TGTGCCAGCAGCCCCGCGGGGGGCGGGCCGAACACTGAAGCTTTCTTT
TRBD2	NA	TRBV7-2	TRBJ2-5	CASRSTSGGVSKETQYF	TGTGCCAGCAGATCGACTAGCGGGGGGGTTTCTAAAGAGACCCAGTACTTC
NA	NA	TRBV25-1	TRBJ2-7	CASSTTGHYEQYF	TGTGCCAGCAGTACCACCGGACACTACGAGCAGTACTTC
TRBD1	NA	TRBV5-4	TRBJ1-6	CASSLAMGQGNSPLHF	TGTGCCAGCAGCTTGGCCATGGGACAGGGGAATTCACCCCTCCACTTT
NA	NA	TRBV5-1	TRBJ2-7	CASTQGAWSSYEQYF	TGCGCCAGCACACAAGGCGCCTGGAGCTCCTACGAGCAGTACTTC
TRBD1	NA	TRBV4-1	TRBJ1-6	CASSQGTGDSPLHF	TGCGCCAGCAGCCAAGGGACAGGGGATTCACCCCTCCACTTT